This T cell receptor (beta chain) was documented in a study of beta chain features in type 1 diabetes. The isolated RNA, all of it, was reverse transcribed, so expressed TCRB transcripts were what got sequenced. Assay used: immunoSEQ multiplex PCR; TCRdb lists only in-frame clones, some missing. The sample includes about 330,000 clones, approximately 11% of them seen just once. Via the markers CD45RO/CCR7/CD25/CD127/CD95/CD27, stem cell-like memory, regulatory, central memory and naive CD4+ cells were sorted. This sequence was found in a woman aged 25 to 39 in good health. The sample comprised naive CD4+ T cells from blood.

The CDR3 DNA follows: TGTGCCAGTAGTCAATTTTCGACAGTCCGTGTCTATGGCTACACCTTC. Encoded protein: CASSQFSTVRVYGYTF. The chain joins TRBV19 to TRBJ1-2, with D perhaps matching TRBD1 (5 bases). The CDR3 extends over 16 amino acids. CDR1 LNHDA and CDR2 SQIVND come from the germline V gene (reference sequence). V was pared by 5 bases and J by 4 bases, with 20 bases between.